This TCR beta chain was identified in a study of blood T cell repertoires in COVID-19. Individuals drawn from 24 US areas were about 18 to 100 years old. The V and J ends lost 5 bases and 2 bases respectively, with 19 bases between them. Germline values: CDR1 SGHTA, CDR2 FQGNSA. The CDR3 extends over 16 amino acids. Authors' data handling: Amplification with reference gene primers provided the estimates of nucleated cell counts. TCRdb keeps only in-frame clones here, not all; method: immunoSEQ multiplex PCR. V and J calls plus clone size are reproduced from that table; the DNA served to infer D and trimming. The repertoire consists of fewer than 200,000 clones, with around 83% occurring once and the leading ten covering roughly 4%.

This receptor was identified in a woman aged 50 to 65 in a cohort exposed to, infected with or recovered from COVID-19 (not recorded which). This chain joins TRBV7-2 and TRBJ2-7; D is unresolved. What was sequenced was PBMCs or T cells enriched from blood (not recorded which). CDR3 nucleotides: TGTGCCAGCAGCCCACCCGCGGCCGGGTCCCCCTACGAGCAGTACTTC. It encodes CASSPPAAGSPYEQYF.